This T cell receptor (beta chain) was identified in a study of PD-L1 blockade in urothelial cancer. Study information: The patients first took atezolizumab in about 2014, receiving 1,200 mg intravenously every 3 weeks. Twenty-five of 29 patients were men who had bladder-origin urothelial cancer. Patients previously received 0 to 3 chemotherapy regimens. Overall study results and limits: Those with durable benefit had larger increases in tumor-associated blood clones at 3 weeks.

Time point denoted: peripheral blood 6 weeks after treatment start. Assay used: immunoSEQ multiplex PCR; TCRdb lists only in-frame clones, some missing. The sample has 20,000 to 25,000 clones; around nine tenths are singletons. Turning to this clone: The antigen is undetermined.

J was trimmed by 5 bases and V by 9 bases; bases with no gene match: 11. Germline V lookup: CDR1 SGHAT, CDR2 FQNNGV. The length of the CDR3 is 14 residues. This TCR derives from a woman aged 60-75 years with urothelial cancer. The specimen comprised PBMCs, sampled around atezolizumab (anti-PD-L1) treatment. The chain links TRBV11-2 to TRBJ1-1, with 8 bases that match TRBD1. CDR3 sequence: CASKAQGAGTEAFF. The CDR3 DNA follows: TGTGCCAGTAAAGCCCAGGGGGCGGGGACTGAAGCTTTCTTT.